The 25 T cell receptor beta chains listed next were all sequenced from one sample in a study of OX40 agonist ivuxolimab in advanced cancers. Data came from immunoSEQ multiplex PCR; TCRdb stores just in-frame clones and leaves some out. Of tens of thousands of clones in the sample, around 83% were seen once. The sequencing here drew on CD4+ or CD8+ T cells sorted from blood, taken in a trial of the OX40 agonist ivuxolimab. Receptors originate from an adult with an advanced solid tumor such as melanoma, head and neck, liver or kidney cancer.

This clone was picked up a small number of times. This sequence joins TRBV27 and TRBJ2-1; a weak D match, TRBD2 (5 bases). The CDR3 spans 18 residues. Trimming removed 5 bases from V and 4 bases from J, with 24 bases in between. Germline-derived CDR1 and CDR2 are MNHEY and SMNVEV (reference sequence). The CDR3 DNA reads as TGTGCCAGCAGTCGGGCGGGTTCTCCACCCCTGAATTACAATGAGCAGTTCTTC. It specifies CASSRAGSPPLNYNEQFF.

With respect to this clone: In the same sample, other DNA sequences code for this CDR3. The gene calls are TRBV7-2 and TRBJ1-4; possibly TRBD1 for D (5 bases). V dropped 1 base and J dropped 10 bases, with 16 bases sitting between them. The CDR3 runs to 15 residues. Looked up from germline, CDR1 is SGHTA and CDR2 is FQGNSA. The CDR3 region has the DNA TGTGCCAGCAGCTTAGGTGAAGCGAGGCAGGGAAAACTGTTTTTT. It specifies CASSLGEARQGKLFF.

This clone occurred a few times. The chain links TRBV7-9 to TRBJ1-1, with 9 bases matching TRBD1. V lost 5 bases and J lost 5; bases outside the gene matches: 9. This CDR3 contains 15 residues. CDR1 is SEHNR, CDR2 FQNEAQ, per germline (reference sequence). CDR3 residues: CASSPTGQGRTEAFF. CDR3 bases: TGTGCCAGCAGCCCCACGGGACAGGGTAGGACTGAAGCTTTCTTT.

This clone was found a few times. This chain connects TRBV18 to TRBJ1-1; 8 bases line up with TRBD1. Looked up from germline, CDR1 is KGHSH and CDR2 is LQKENI. The CDR3 consists of 15 residues. Trimming removed 2 bases from V and 5 bases from J; junction bases left unmatched: 7. CDR3 in DNA: TGTGCCAGCTCACCAGGGCAGGGGGCCTTTACTGAAGCTTTCTTT. It specifies CASSPGQGAFTEAFF. Using reference TRBV18 and TRBJ1-1 for the parts outside the CDR3, the full variable domain is NAGVMQNPRHLVRRRGQEARLRCSPMKGHSHVYWYRQLPEEGLKFMVYLQKENIIDESGMPKERFSAEFPKEGPSILRIQQVVRGDSAAYFCASSPGQGAFTEAFFGQGTRLTVV.

J is TRBJ2-3 and V is TRBV5-1; D is perhaps TRBD2 (5 bases). The CDR3 has 13 amino acids. CDR1 and CDR2 from the germline V gene are SGHRS and YFSETQ. V was trimmed by 4 bases and J by 3 bases, leaving 9 bases between them. The CDR3 is CASSAGRTDTQYF. In nucleotides, the CDR3 is TGCGCCAGCAGCGCGGGTCGGACAGATACGCAGTATTTT. The full variable domain, with the rest looked up from reference TRBV5-1 and TRBJ2-3, is KAGVTQTPRYLIKTRGQQVTLSCSPISGHRSVSWYQQTPGQGLQFLFEYFSETQRNKGNFPGRFSGRQFSNSRSEMNVSTLELGDSALYLCASSAGRTDTQYFGPGTRLTVL.

The chain has TRBV5-1 and TRBJ2-7; D possibly corresponds to TRBD2 (6 bases). The CDR3 totals 14 residues. Per germline, CDR1 SGHRS and CDR2 YFSETQ. V shed 0 bases and J shed 5 bases, with 12 bases lying between them. The CDR3 loop reads CASSLDGRIDEQYF. The CDR3 DNA sequence: TGCGCCAGCAGCTTGGACGGGAGAATTGACGAGCAGTACTTC.

The gene calls are TRBV30 and TRBJ2-3; 9 nucleotides agree with TRBD2. The CDR3 contains 14 residues. The V and J ends lost 4 bases and 1 base, in that order; junction bases with no gene match: 3. The V gene's germline CDR1 is GTSNPN and CDR2 SVGIG (reference sequence). The DNA of the CDR3 is TGTGCCTGGACGTTAGCGGGAGGCACAGATACGCAGTATTTT. It codes for CAWTLAGGTDTQYF.

J is TRBJ2-7 and V is TRBV6-7; 8 bases line up with TRBD2. TRBV6-7 belongs to the ORF category, with a function that is uncertain. The CDR3 spans 13 residues. V was pared by 9 bases and J by 5 bases, with 9 bases of the junction left unmatched. The CDR3, as DNA: TGTGCCAGGAGTCGGCAAGCGGGAGACGAGCAGTACTTC. Translated: CARSRQAGDEQYF.

The V call is TRBV6-5, the J call TRBJ2-5; 9 bases map to TRBD1. V lost 6 bases to trimming and J lost 5 bases; unmatched junction nucleotides: 7. Germline V lookup: CDR1 MNHEY, CDR2 SVGAGI. The CDR3 contains 14 residues. The CDR3 sequence is CASRQGASRETQYF. CDR3 nucleotides: TGTGCCAGCAGACAGGGGGCAAGCAGGGAGACCCAGTACTTC.

This clone was observed once. The V and J genes are TRBV14 and TRBJ1-2; D unresolved. Between the trimmed V and J ends, which lost 4 bases and 5 bases, there was a span of 11 bases. Germline CDR1 SGHDN, CDR2 FVKESK. The CDR3 extends over 13 amino acids. CDR3 nucleotides: TGTGCCAGCAGCCGTCTGGGTCTTTATGGCTACACCTTC. This gives the protein CASSRLGLYGYTF.

The chain recombines TRBV7-2 with TRBJ2-3; perhaps TRBD1 as D (5 bases). With 0 bases removed from V and 0 bases from J, the gap between germline ends came to 10 bases. Germline CDR1 reads SGHTA; CDR2 reads FQGNSA. The CDR3 is 16 residues long. This chain's CDR3 is CASSLAHQGSTDTQYF. As DNA, the CDR3 is TGTGCCAGCAGCTTAGCGCATCAGGGAAGCACAGATACGCAGTATTTT.

As regards this clone: At one end, the junction sequence differs from germline, possibly due to a read error. The chain is built from TRBV4-3 and TRBJ2-1, with D maybe TRBD1 (5 bases). The V gene's germline CDR1 is LGHNA and CDR2 YSLEER. CDR3 size: 14 residues. The CDR3 sequence: CASSQGLVYDEQFF. In DNA, the CDR3 is TGCGCCAGCAGCCAGGGGCTAGTCTACGATGAGCAGTTCTTC.

The V gene is TRBV7-9, the J gene TRBJ2-1; perhaps TRBD2 as D (5 bases). Germline CDR1 and CDR2: SEHNR and FQNEAQ (reference sequence). With 5 bases removed from V and 8 bases from J, the gap between germline ends came to 16 bases. The CDR3 spans 14 residues. The CDR3 nucleotides read TGTGCCAGCAGCCTACTAGAGTCTGTCGATGAGCAGTTCTTC. It yields the protein CASSLLESVDEQFF.

This clone has just a few counts. The chain carries TRBV27 and TRBJ2-1; 10 bases are shared with TRBD2. CDR3 size: 16 residues. With V trimmed by 6 bases and J by 7 bases, 12 bases remained unmatched. Germline assignment: CDR1 MNHEY and CDR2 SMNVEV (reference sequence). CDR3 sequence: CASSRVPSGSRNEQFF. CDR3 sequence (DNA): TGTGCCAGCAGCCGCGTACCTAGCGGGAGTAGAAATGAGCAGTTCTTC.

In its sample, this clone was seen once. The chain has TRBV6-5 and TRBJ2-7, with D possibly being TRBD2 (5 bases). V dropped 0 bases and J dropped 5 bases, with 11 bases sitting between them. Germline values: CDR1 MNHEY, CDR2 SVGAGI. The CDR3 is 14 residues long. DNA for the CDR3: TGTGCCAGCAGTTACTCCGGTCGGGAACACGAGCAGTACTTC. Protein product: CASSYSGREHEQYF.

This clone was observed a single time. The rearrangement uses TRBV29-1 and TRBJ2-3; D may be TRBD1 or TRBD2 (5 bases each). The V and J ends lost 8 bases and 10 bases respectively, with 22 bases between them. Germline V gives CDR1 SQVTM, CDR2 ANQGSEA. The CDR3 spans 13 residues. CDR3 in DNA: TGCAGCATTAGCCGGGACCGCCCTGGGGCGCAGTATTTT. This gives the protein CSISRDRPGAQYF.

In its sample, this clone was seen once. CDR3 loop: CASSLVASRAARTEQYF. The CDR3 DNA reads as TGCGCCAGCAGCTTGGTTGCGAGCCGAGCAGCGAGGACCGAGCAGTACTTC. The chain recombines TRBV5-1 with TRBJ2-7; the D is unclear. Germline CDR1 reads SGHRS; CDR2 reads YFSETQ. CDR3 length: 17 amino acids. Trimming pared 0 bases from V and 6 bases from J, leaving 22 bases between.

This chain uses TRBV7-2 with TRBJ2-1, with D perhaps matching TRBD1 (5 bases). CDR1 and CDR2 (germline): SGHTA, FQGNSA. Trimming shortened V by 1 base and J by 7 bases, and 14 bases separated the two germline ends. The CDR3 covers 15 residues. The CDR3, as DNA: TGTGCCAGCAGCTTAGAAGGCAGGGTGGGGAATGAGCAGTTCTTC. Translating it yields CASSLEGRVGNEQFF.

This sequence joins TRBV30 and TRBJ1-2, with 12 nucleotides matching TRBD1. The germline gives CDR1 GTSNPN, CDR2 SVGIG (reference sequence). This CDR3 spans 14 amino acids. V dropped 4 bases and J dropped 8; count of bases not matched to a gene: 8. In nucleotides, the CDR3 is TGTGCCTGGAACCGGGACAGGGGGCGGCGGGGCTACACCTTC. This codes for CAWNRDRGRRGYTF.

The chain employs TRBV19 and TRBJ1-1; 7 nucleotides agree with TRBD1. V gave up 5 bases and J gave up 0 bases; unmatched junction bases: 9. The CDR3 runs to 16 residues. The germline gives CDR1 LNHDA, CDR2 SQIVND (reference sequence). The DNA for the CDR3 is TGTGCCAGTAGTGATCCCGGGACAGAATTGAACACTGAAGCTTTCTTT. This codes for CASSDPGTELNTEAFF.

The V call is TRBV28, the J call TRBJ1-2, with D unresolved. There are 15 residues in the CDR3. Between the trimmed V and J ends, which lost 5 bases and 3 bases, there was a span of 16 bases. Per the germline V gene, CDR1 is MDHEN and CDR2 is SYDVKM. The CDR3 DNA reads TGTGCCAGCAGTAAGACGGGGTCAACTCACTATGGCTACACCTTC. Residues: CASSKTGSTHYGYTF.

The chain carries TRBV19 and TRBJ2-7; 8 positions agree with TRBD1. This CDR3 region has 15 residues. CDR1 and CDR2 from the germline V gene are LNHDA and SQIVND (reference sequence). With 4 bases clipped from V and 2 bases from J, the junction kept 7 bases outside the gene matches. The CDR3: CASSNPGQATYEQYF. The CDR3 DNA sequence: TGTGCCAGTAGTAACCCGGGACAGGCTACCTACGAGCAGTACTTC.

Only a few counts were recorded for this clone. V usage is TRBV11-2 and J usage is TRBJ2-2, with 8 bases that match TRBD2. CDR1 and CDR2 from the germline V gene are SGHAT and FQNNGV. The CDR3 contains 15 residues. V lost 6 bases and J lost 3; bases outside the gene matches: 6. In DNA, the CDR3 is TGTGCCAGCAGACCGACTAGCGCTCACACCGGGGAGCTGTTTTTT. This codes for CASRPTSAHTGELFF. The full variable domain, completed using reference TRBV11-2 and TRBJ2-2, is EAGVAQSPRYKIIEKRQSVAFWCNPISGHATLYWYQQILGQGPKLLIQFQNNGVVDDSQLPKDRFSAERLKGVDSTLKIQPAKLEDSAVYLCASRPTSAHTGELFFGEGSRLTVL.

The rearrangement links TRBV14 to TRBJ2-5; D might be TRBD2 (5 bases). Germline V gives CDR1 SGHDN, CDR2 FVKESK. Trimming took off 5 bases at V and 3 bases at J, with 19 bases between the two ends. This CDR3 comprises 16 residues. The CDR3 coding sequence is TGTGCCAGCAGCGAGATGAATAGCGTAATAGAAGAGACCCAGTACTTC. It translates to CASSEMNSVIEETQYF.

The chain employs TRBV4-1 and TRBJ1-3; D gene ambiguous. The CDR3 is 17 amino acids. Looked up from germline, CDR1 is MGHRA and CDR2 is YSYEKL. Trimming took off 0 bases at V and 0 bases at J, with 12 bases between the two ends. Here the CDR3 reads CASSQESTVASGNTIYF. CDR3 in DNA: TGCGCCAGCAGCCAAGAATCGACGGTAGCCTCTGGAAACACCATATATTTT.